This record covers a single T cell receptor (beta chain). The source of the sample is a study of blood T cell repertoires in COVID-19. Study-wide background: Nucleic acid was either cDNA or gDNA, and it came from T cells, B-cell-depleted T cells, or PBMCs.

Sequencing was performed with immunoSEQ multiplex PCR; in TCRdb, only in-frame clones are kept and a portion is missing. The data hold roughly 320,000 clones, with around nine tenths observed a single time. The CDR3 runs to 15 residues. The germline V gene encodes CDR1 SGHTA and CDR2 FQGNSA. With 4 bases removed from V and 4 bases from J, the gap between germline ends came to 17 bases. This chain uses TRBV7-2 with TRBJ2-7; D remains ambiguous. This TCR was sampled from a man between 65 and 85 years old with acute or convalescent COVID-19. The source material was peripheral blood. The CDR3 region has the DNA TGTGCCAGCAGCTCCAGGATAACCAGCACTTACGAGCAGTACTTC. It encodes CASSSRITSTYEQYF.